The sequence of this T cell receptor (beta chain) was determined in a study of post-analysis software for immune sequencing data. The wider study: Secondary progressive, relapsing-remitting and progressive-relapsing multiple sclerosis were among the included disease courses. Study results and limitations: Controls significantly exceeded multiple sclerosis patients in normalized Chao1 diversity. TRBV5-6, TRBV5-1 and TRBV20-1 belonged to a set of about five TRBV segments that were more frequent in patients than controls. Clustering by F measure revealed strong co-clustering among samples prepared together in one batch.

Per germline, CDR1 SGHRS and CDR2 YFSETQ. The junction had 5 bases not matched to a gene; V was cut back by 4 bases and J by 7 bases. The CDR3 is 14 amino acids. Concerning this clonotype: Its antigen is not identified.

Incorporated into the TCR beta cDNA libraries were unique molecular identifiers, which served to reduce PCR and sequencing biases. Each batch of about 0.95 to 10 million T cells produced roughly 500,000 cDNA molecules. TCRdb passed the PCR reads through MiXCR, listing each CDR3 protein once. The table shows 550,000 to 700,000 distinct CDR3 sequences, with about 40% occurring only once. This TCR came from a girl aged 10 to 17 with multiple sclerosis. The sequenced sample was blood. The V gene is TRBV5-1, the J gene TRBJ2-1; TRBD2 matches 10 bases. CDR3 amino acids: CASSSRTSGNEQFF. CDR3 sequence (DNA): TGCGCCAGCAGCAGCCGGACTAGCGGAAATGAGCAGTTCTTC.